This T cell receptor beta chain originates from a study of T cell responses to AZD1222 COVID-19 vaccine. Profiled with immunoSEQ multiplex PCR; TCRdb holds only in-frame clones, not every one. The table has approximately 120,000 clones, approximately 86% seen once. The material was peripheral blood, obtained on day 0 of AZD1222 vaccination. The receptor was derived from an adult in good health.

The CDR3 is CASSEAGLPYNEQFF. The CDR3 DNA sequence: TGTGCCAGCAGTGAAGCGGGACTACCCTACAATGAGCAGTTCTTC. The chain joins TRBV6-1 to TRBJ2-1; 7 nucleotides agree with TRBD2. This CDR3 spans 15 amino acids. With 0 bases clipped from V and 2 bases from J, the junction kept 1 base outside the gene matches. CDR1 and CDR2 (germline): MNHNS, SASEGT.